This passage covers 28 T cell receptor beta chains from one sample sequenced in a study of response to subunit inactivated influenza vaccine. TCRdb called the RT-PCR reads again in MiXCR, with one record for every CDR3 protein. The sample gives hundreds of thousands of distinct CDR3 sequences, around 10% of which show up once; approximately 11% is in the top ten. These data are also associated with another study on T cells expressing NK-cell markers. As that report states: TCR beta cDNA was made by 5'RACE template switching with UMIs.

Specimen: PBMCs from blood, collected on the day of vaccination. These TCRs come from a man over 45 who received an inactivated influenza vaccine.

This clonotype showed up just a few times. V gene TRBV12-3 or TRBV12-4 combines with J gene TRBJ2-5, with D unresolved. This CDR3 is 14 amino acids long. The germline V and J ends were trimmed by 3 bases and 3 bases, with 11 bases remaining between them. The CDR3 loop is CASSFVGIKETQYF. CDR3 sequence (DNA): TGTGCCAGCAGTTTTGTAGGGATAAAAGAGACCCAGTACTTC.

In its sample, this clonotype was seen many times. The chain is built from TRBV12-3 or TRBV12-4 and TRBJ2-1; D perhaps matches TRBD1 (6 bases). V lost 10 bases to trimming and J lost 4 bases, with 20 bases between them. There are 15 residues in the CDR3. CDR3 protein: CATRRQGLLYNEQFF. DNA of the CDR3: TGTGCCACCCGGCGGCAGGGGCTCTTGTACAATGAGCAGTTCTTC.

The chain has TRBV19 and TRBJ2-1; 16 bases agree with TRBD2. V shed 6 bases and J 10 bases; nucleotides not matched to a gene: 6. CDR1 and CDR2 from the germline V gene are LNHDA and SQIVND (reference sequence). This CDR3 has 15 residues. In DNA, the CDR3 is TGTGCCAGTAGGGGGACTAGCGGGGGGGCCCACGAGCAGTTCTTC. This gives the protein CASRGTSGGAHEQFF.

Notes on this clonotype: This clone may be a read error of a much larger clone one base away. V is TRBV4-3 and J is TRBJ2-1; D is perhaps TRBD2 (6 bases). V lost 0 bases and J lost 3, with 9 bases in between. CDR1 is LGHNA, CDR2 YSLEER, per germline. The CDR3 is 15 amino acids. The CDR3 DNA reads TGCGCCAGCAGCCAAGAACTAGCCGACTACAATGAGCAGTTCTTC. It codes for CASSQELADYNEQFF.

This clonotype came up a few times. The V and J genes are TRBV6-1 and TRBJ1-2; D gene ambiguous. Germline CDR1 reads MNHNS; CDR2 reads SASEGT. The ends were cut back, 5 bases at V and 7 bases at J, with 20 bases in the middle. This CDR3 spans 15 amino acids. The CDR3 loop reads CASSPPSDGSSGYTF. The CDR3 DNA reads as TGTGCCAGCAGTCCACCTAGCGACGGGAGTAGTGGCTACACCTTC.

About this clonotype itself: One end of the junction varies from germline; a read error may be responsible. The rearrangement uses TRBV6-2 or TRBV6-3 and TRBJ2-5; the match to TRBD1 covers 8 bases. CDR3 size: 15 residues. CDR1 and CDR2 from the germline V gene are MNHEY and SVGEGT. The CDR3 nucleotides are TGTGCCAGCATTTACTATGGGACAGGACAAGAGACCCAGTACTTC. Its protein is CASIYYGTGQETQYF.

This clonotype was found many times. The rearrangement uses TRBV12-3 or TRBV12-4 and TRBJ2-7; 10 positions agree with TRBD2. There are 14 residues in the CDR3. The trim removed 5 bases at V and 0 bases at J, leaving 1 base unmatched. The CDR3 DNA is TGTGCCAGCAGTAGGACTAGCGGCTCCTACGAGCAGTACTTC. It yields the protein CASSRTSGSYEQYF.

The chain is built from TRBV20-1 and TRBJ2-1; the D gene could be TRBD1 or TRBD2 (5 bases each). CDR1 is DFQATT, CDR2 SNEGSKA, per germline (reference sequence). The CDR3 is made up of 16 amino acids. Trimming removed 3 bases at V and 0 bases at J, with 15 bases between. CDR3: CSASPPGTSSYNEQFF. Here the CDR3 DNA reads TGCAGTGCTAGTCCCCCAGGGACGAGCTCCTACAATGAGCAGTTCTTC.

This rearrangement joins TRBV19 to TRBJ2-7, with D tentatively TRBD2 (5 bases). The germline gives CDR1 LNHDA, CDR2 SQIVND (reference sequence). This CDR3 region has 13 residues. V was cut by 3 bases and J by 0 bases, with 6 bases left in between. The CDR3 is CASSIRDSYEQYF. The DNA of the CDR3 is TGTGCCAGTAGTATCCGGGACTCCTACGAGCAGTACTTC.

This rearrangement joins TRBV10-3 to TRBJ2-1, with D possibly TRBD1 on 6 matching bases. Germline loops: CDR1 ENHRY, CDR2 SYGVKD. The CDR3 is made up of 16 amino acids. V lost 5 bases to trimming and J lost 0 bases, with 14 bases between them. The DNA of the CDR3 is TGTGCCATCAGTTTTCGACAGGACCGCTCCTACAATGAGCAGTTCTTC. Protein product: CAISFRQDRSYNEQFF.

The chain uses TRBV23-1 and TRBJ2-5; D gene ambiguous. TRBV23-1 falls under the ORF class, with uncertain function. With 0 bases removed from V and 2 bases from J, the gap between germline ends came to 10 bases. This CDR3 is built from 15 residues. The DNA of the CDR3 is TGCGCCAGCAGTCAATCCGGCCAGGAACAAGAGACCCAGTACTTC. Its protein is CASSQSGQEQETQYF.

This clonotype has more than one count but fewer than ten. This chain joins TRBV7-8 and TRBJ2-3; D is ambiguous. Germline CDR1 is SGHVS and CDR2 is FQNEAQ. V lost 1 base and J lost 1, with 9 bases in between. The CDR3 has 15 amino acids. This CDR3 reads CASSLDQSRTDTQYF. CDR3 bases: TGTGCCAGCAGCTTAGACCAGAGCCGCACAGATACGCAGTATTTT.

The chain uses TRBV20-1 and TRBJ2-7; the match to TRBD2 covers 10 bases. The V gene's germline CDR1 is DFQATT and CDR2 SNEGSKA (reference sequence). The CDR3 covers 17 residues. V lost 3 bases, J lost 1 base, and 12 bases stayed unmatched. In DNA form, the CDR3 reads TGCAGTGCTAGGGACCCCTCTAGCGGGGGCCCTTCCTACGAGCAGTACTTC. Amino acid sequence: CSARDPSSGGPSYEQYF.

This sequence joins TRBV6-2 or TRBV6-3 and TRBJ2-1; a possible D gene is TRBD2 (5 bases). Germline CDR1 reads MNHEY; CDR2 reads SVGEGT. This CDR3 region has 16 residues. Trimming shortened V by 4 bases and J by 1 base, and 14 bases separated the two germline ends. The CDR3 region has the DNA TGTGCCAGCAGTTCCCTCGCGGGCCAGTCCTACAATGAGCAGTTCTTC. It yields the protein CASSSLAGQSYNEQFF.

The chain has TRBV12-3 or TRBV12-4 and TRBJ2-7; D gene ambiguous. Trimming removed 5 bases from V and 0 bases from J, with 5 bases in between. The CDR3 is 12 amino acids. CDR3 region: CASSMYSYEQYF. The CDR3 region has the DNA TGTGCCAGCAGTATGTACTCCTACGAGCAGTACTTC.

This clonotype has at least ten counts. The rearrangement joins TRBV9 to TRBJ2-1; no reliable D call. Germline CDR1 is SGDLS and CDR2 is YYNGEE. With 0 bases removed from V and 3 bases from J, the gap between germline ends came to 13 bases. The CDR3 contains 16 residues. CDR3 loop: CASSVVVGALYNEQFF. DNA of the CDR3: TGTGCCAGCAGCGTAGTAGTAGGAGCCCTCTACAATGAGCAGTTCTTC.

The sample holds a few counts of this clonotype. The chain has TRBV21-1 and TRBJ1-2. TRBV21-1 is marked as a pseudogene. CDR3 length: 15 residues. The CDR3 coding sequence is TGTGCCAGTAGCAGAAAGAAGCAAATTAACTATGGCTACACCTTC. Translating gives CASSRKKQINYGYTF.

For this clonotype: A much more abundant neighbour one base away suggests this may be a read error. The chain couples TRBV9 to TRBJ2-1, with a weak D call TRBD1 (5 bases). The V gene's germline CDR1 is SGDLS and CDR2 YYNGEE. The CDR3 spans 11 residues. The CDR3 DNA reads TGTGCCAGCAACGTAGGGGCCGAGCAGTTCTTC. Translating gives CASNVGAEQFF.

The V and J genes are TRBV6-1 and TRBJ2-1, with 7 nucleotides matching TRBD1. The germline V gene encodes CDR1 MNHNS and CDR2 SASEGT. Germline trimming cut 6 bases from V and 4 bases from J; bases unmatched to any gene: 9. The length of the CDR3 is 15 residues. CDR3 nucleotides: TGTGCCAGCAGCACTGACAGGGAAGAATACAATGAGCAGTTCTTC. It yields the protein CASSTDREEYNEQFF.

CDR3 nucleotide sequence: TGTGCCAGCACGGGCGATAGCAATCAGCCCCAGCATTTT. Its translation is CASTGDSNQPQHF. V and J are TRBV3-1 and TRBJ1-5; D is ambiguous. V was clipped by 7 bases and J by 0 bases, with 7 bases between them. The CDR3 sequence is 13 residues long. Germline CDR1 is LGHDT and CDR2 is YNNKEL (reference sequence).

Of note for this clonotype: The junction shows a germline mismatch at one end, possibly a read error. The chain has TRBV20-1 and TRBJ1-2; D is unresolved. Germline values: CDR1 DFQATT, CDR2 SNEGSKA (reference sequence). The CDR3 is made up of 10 amino acids. The CDR3 DNA reads TGCATTGCTAGAGATTATGGCTACACCTTC. Translating gives CIARDYGYTF.

This clonotype was seen many times. This chain joins TRBV5-1 and TRBJ2-7; 9 nucleotides line up with TRBD2. The length of the CDR3 is 15 residues. CDR1 and CDR2 from the germline V gene are SGHRS and YFSETQ. V trimming: 0 bases; J trimming: 0 bases; junction bases outside the gene matches: 1. The CDR3 loop reads CASSLVSGSSYEQYF. The CDR3 bases are TGCGCCAGCAGCTTGGTTAGCGGGAGCTCCTACGAGCAGTACTTC.

The chain is built from TRBV12-3 or TRBV12-4 and TRBJ2-3; perhaps TRBD2 as D (5 bases). V shed 3 bases and J shed 11 bases, with 12 bases lying between them. The CDR3 runs 12 residues. The CDR3 spells CASSLDSRVQYF. The DNA for the CDR3 is TGTGCCAGCAGTTTGGACTCTAGGGTGCAGTATTTT.

This clonotype was recorded at least ten times. The gene calls are TRBV29-1 and TRBJ1-1; TRBD1 matches 8 bases. The CDR3 runs 13 residues. Per the germline V gene, CDR1 is SQVTM and CDR2 is ANQGSEA. Trimming cost V 5 bases and J 1 base; bases outside gene matches: 3. CDR3 sequence (DNA): TGCAGCGTTACTGGGACAGGGAACACTGAAGCTTTCTTT. Translation gives CSVTGTGNTEAFF.

In its sample, this clonotype was seen a few times. The chain combines TRBV11-2 with TRBJ2-3; 7 positions agree with TRBD2. The V and J ends lost 5 bases and 9 bases, in that order; junction bases with no gene match: 5. In germline, CDR1 is SGHAT, CDR2 FQNNGV. This CDR3 has 12 amino acids. DNA of the CDR3: TGTGCCAGCAGCCGCCCGGGAGGCACGCAGTATTTT. Protein product: CASSRPGGTQYF.

This clonotype was observed a handful of times. J is TRBJ2-1 and V is TRBV20-1; D possibly matches TRBD1 or TRBD2 (5 bases each). The CDR3 loop spans 15 amino acids. From germline, CDR1 is DFQATT and CDR2 SNEGSKA (reference sequence). Trimming removed 0 bases at V and 0 bases at J, with 9 bases between. CDR3 sequence reads: CSARDLGASYNEQFF. CDR3 DNA: TGCAGTGCTAGAGATCTCGGGGCCTCCTACAATGAGCAGTTCTTC.

This clonotype has only a few counts. The CDR3 here is CASRWDSRNSPLHF. The CDR3 nucleotides read TGTGCCAGCAGATGGGACAGTAGGAATTCACCCCTCCACTTT. This chain links TRBV12-3 or TRBV12-4 with TRBJ1-6; the match to TRBD1 covers 7 bases. The V and J ends lost 6 bases and 7 bases, in that order; junction bases with no gene match: 6. The CDR3 sequence is 14 residues long.

This clonotype was observed a few times. The chain couples TRBV12-3 or TRBV12-4 to TRBJ2-1, with D unclear. This CDR3 comprises 13 residues. The ends were cut back, 3 bases at V and 7 bases at J, with 10 bases in the middle. Here the CDR3 DNA reads TGTGCCAGCAGTTTTAACGTTCCGAATGAGCAGTTCTTC. Translation gives CASSFNVPNEQFF.